This T cell receptor (beta chain) is from a study of control samples from healthy donors and cancer patients. This clone appeared once. Sequencing used immunoSEQ multiplex PCR; TCRdb keeps in-frame clones, though not all of them. The profile covers 63,000 or so clones, with around 82% appearing a single time and roughly 28% taken by the ten largest. This receptor was taken from a man aged 45-65 years in good health. The sequencing sample was made of blood.

For the CDR3, the DNA is TGTGCCAGCAGTTACTCTTTGGACTCATCGGACGAGCAGTACTTC. It encodes CASSYSLDSSDEQYF. The gene calls are TRBV6-6 and TRBJ2-7; TRBD2 might be the D (5 bases). The CDR3 is made up of 15 amino acids. The germline CDR1 and CDR2 sequences are MNHNY and SVGAGI (reference sequence). V lost 0 bases to trimming and J lost 5 bases, with 14 bases between them.